A selection of T cell receptor beta chains follows, all from one sample in a study of cytomegalovirus exposure and HLA in healthy donors. Produced via immunoSEQ multiplex PCR; TCRdb's table is partial and in-frame only. The profile covers 180,000 or so clones, with 70% to 80% appearing a single time and about 1.5% taken by the ten largest. Source material: PBMCs. These receptors were collected from a man between 18 and 29 years old in good health and CMV-seronegative. Both conserved end residues are part of each CDR3. The order of the fields is D gene, V gene, J gene, clone size, CDR3 protein, CDR3 DNA. D genes are given only for firm matches. Clone size, where shown, is once, few, many, or a class for clones that have expanded.

D gene: .; V gene: TRBV19; J gene: TRBJ2-2; clone size: .; CDR3 protein: CASSAPLVPTGELFF; CDR3 DNA: TGTGCCAGTAGTGCGCCCTTGGTACCCACCGGGGAGCTGTTTTTT
D gene: .; V gene: TRBV5-1; J gene: TRBJ1-5; clone size: .; CDR3 protein: CASSLASGAEQPQHF; CDR3 DNA: TGCGCCAGCAGCTTGGCCTCGGGAGCGGAGCAGCCCCAGCATTTT
D gene: .; V gene: TRBV6-1; J gene: TRBJ1-6; clone size: .; CDR3 protein: CASSEPAWQVNSPLHF; CDR3 DNA: TGTGCCAGCAGTGAACCGGCCTGGCAGGTTAATTCACCCCTCCACTTT
D gene: .; V gene: TRBV28; J gene: TRBJ2-7; clone size: .; CDR3 protein: CASSQGSTGFYEQYF; CDR3 DNA: TGTGCCAGCAGTCAAGGTAGTACGGGGTTCTACGAGCAGTACTTC
D gene: .; V gene: TRBV27; J gene: TRBJ1-2; clone size: .; CDR3 protein: CASSPGGQSLGGYTF; CDR3 DNA: TGTGCCAGCAGCCCGGGAGGACAGTCTCTGGGTGGCTACACCTTC
D gene: TRBD1; V gene: TRBV23-1; J gene: TRBJ1-5; clone size: .; CDR3 protein: CASSYTPRTGGNQPQHF; CDR3 DNA: TGCGCCAGCAGTTACACTCCCCGCACAGGGGGAAATCAGCCCCAGCATTTT
D gene: TRBD1; V gene: TRBV6-1; J gene: TRBJ1-6; clone size: .; CDR3 protein: CASSEREGTGQFHF; CDR3 DNA: TGTGCCAGCAGTGAGAGGGAGGGGACAGGCCAATTCCACTTT
D gene: TRBD1; V gene: TRBV27; J gene: TRBJ2-1; clone size: .; CDR3 protein: CASSGQGARNEQFF; CDR3 DNA: TGTGCCAGCAGTGGCCAGGGGGCGAGGAATGAGCAGTTCTTC
D gene: .; V gene: TRBV7-2; J gene: TRBJ1-1; clone size: .; CDR3 protein: CASSPPGRGGTEAFF; CDR3 DNA: TGTGCCAGCAGCCCACCGGGCAGGGGTGGAACTGAAGCTTTCTTT
D gene: TRBD2; V gene: TRBV9; J gene: TRBJ2-1; clone size: .; CDR3 protein: CASSAGGVSYEQFF; CDR3 DNA: TGTGCCAGCAGCGCCGGGGGGGTTTCCTATGAGCAGTTCTTC
D gene: TRBD1; V gene: TRBV9; J gene: TRBJ2-7; clone size: few; CDR3 protein: CASSNPGQPFEQYF; CDR3 DNA: TGTGCCAGCAGCAACCCGGGACAGCCGTTCGAGCAGTACTTC
D gene: TRBD1; V gene: TRBV7-8; J gene: TRBJ2-7; clone size: .; CDR3 protein: CASSPERTGPTYEQYF; CDR3 DNA: TGTGCCAGCAGCCCTGAGCGGACAGGGCCAACCTACGAGCAGTACTTC
D gene: .; V gene: TRBV6-1; J gene: TRBJ2-5; clone size: few; CDR3 protein: CASSRLQETQYF; CDR3 DNA: TGTGCCAGCAGTAGACTCCAAGAGACCCAGTACTTC
D gene: TRBD2; V gene: TRBV6-4; J gene: TRBJ2-3; clone size: few; CDR3 protein: CASSDSTGGPDTQYF; CDR3 DNA: TGTGCCAGCAGTGACTCGACGGGGGGGCCAGATACGCAGTATTTT
D gene: .; V gene: TRBV12-5; J gene: TRBJ2-2; clone size: .; CDR3 protein: CASGLTEPSNTGELFF; CDR3 DNA: TGTGCTAGTGGGCTGACAGAGCCCTCGAACACCGGGGAGCTGTTTTTT